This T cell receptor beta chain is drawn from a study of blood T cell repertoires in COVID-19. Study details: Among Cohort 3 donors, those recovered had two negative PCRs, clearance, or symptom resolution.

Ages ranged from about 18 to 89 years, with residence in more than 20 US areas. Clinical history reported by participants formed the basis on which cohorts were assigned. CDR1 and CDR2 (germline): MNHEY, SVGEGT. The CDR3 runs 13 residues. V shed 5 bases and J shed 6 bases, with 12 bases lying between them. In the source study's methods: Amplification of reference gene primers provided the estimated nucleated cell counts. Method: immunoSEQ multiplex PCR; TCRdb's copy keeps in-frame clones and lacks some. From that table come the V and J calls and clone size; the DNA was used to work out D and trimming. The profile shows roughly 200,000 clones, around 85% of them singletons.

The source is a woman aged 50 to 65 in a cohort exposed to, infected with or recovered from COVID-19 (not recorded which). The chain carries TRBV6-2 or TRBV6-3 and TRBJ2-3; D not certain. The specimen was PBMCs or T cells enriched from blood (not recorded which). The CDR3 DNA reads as TGTGCCAGCAGTCCCCGAAGAGTCGATACGCAGTATTTT. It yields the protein CASSPRRVDTQYF.